Detailed here is one T cell receptor beta chain. In the PCR, 60 Vbeta and 13 Jbeta primers were used. Assay used: immunoSEQ multiplex PCR; TCRdb lists only in-frame clones, some missing. The sample consists of more than 95,000 clones, around 82% of them appearing once. The data derive from a study of cytomegalovirus exposure and HLA in healthy donors. Study summary: In an early release, HLA-typed donors contributed tens of millions of unique TCR sequences.

The ends were cut back, 2 bases at V and 7 bases at J, with 11 bases in the middle. Germline V lookup: CDR1 SEHNR, CDR2 FQNEAQ (reference sequence). This CDR3 is built from 13 residues. The sample was PBMCs. The sequence derives from a man between 25 and 39 years old in good health and CMV-seropositive. V gene TRBV7-9 combines with J gene TRBJ2-5, with D unresolved. DNA of the CDR3: TGTGCCAGCAGCTTATCCCGACTCGCGACCCAGTACTTC. Protein product: CASSLSRLATQYF.